These 31 T cell receptor beta chains were all obtained from the same sample, sequenced in a study of Ad26.COV2.S vaccination and SARS-CoV-2 variants. Described treatment: 15 to 20 received Ad26.COV2.S at low or high dose, single or two shots; roughly 5 received placebo; per-sample allocation not given. Repertoires come from day 63 after the first vaccine or placebo injection. Data came from immunoSEQ multiplex PCR; TCRdb stores just in-frame clones and leaves some out. In the table there are about 680,000 clones, around 90% of which are singletons. The sample was peripheral blood, taken in a trial of Ad26.COV2.S vaccine versus placebo. All receptors derive from a person between 18 and 65 years old who received the Ad26.COV2.S COVID-19 vaccine or a placebo.

This chain joins TRBV5-4 and TRBJ2-5, with D hard to call. The V gene lost 2 bases and the J gene lost 5 bases, with 10 bases spanning the gap. Looked up from germline, CDR1 is SGHNT and CDR2 is YYREEE (reference sequence). The CDR3 contains 13 residues. CDR3 loop: CASSLGERETQYF. The CDR3 DNA reads TGTGCCAGCAGCTTAGGTGAGAGGGAGACCCAGTACTTC.

On this clone itself: The sample contains more than one DNA sequence encoding this CDR3. V is TRBV6-5 and J is TRBJ1-1; D unresolved. Germline V gene sequence: CDR1 MNHEY, CDR2 SVGAGI. V shed 0 bases and J shed 2 bases, with 4 bases lying between them. CDR3 length: 13 amino acids. The CDR3: CASSYSANTEAFF. DNA for the CDR3: TGTGCCAGCAGTTACTCGGCAAACACTGAAGCTTTCTTT.

This chain connects TRBV6-5 to TRBJ2-7; D is unresolved. This CDR3 has 12 residues. Between the trimmed V and J ends, which lost 4 bases and 5 bases, there was a span of 9 bases. From germline, CDR1 is MNHEY and CDR2 SVGAGI. The CDR3, as DNA: TGTGCCAGCAGTTCCATCACCAACGAGCAGTACTTC. It translates to CASSSITNEQYF.

In its sample, this clone was seen a few times. This chain links TRBV6-6 with TRBJ2-7, with 7 bases that match TRBD1. Per the germline V gene, CDR1 is MNHNY and CDR2 is SVGAGI (reference sequence). The CDR3 totals 13 residues. V trimming: 10 bases; J trimming: 2 bases; junction bases outside the gene matches: 8. The CDR3 coding sequence is TGTGCCACCTCCCGGGACAGCCCCTACGAGCAGTACTTC. Its translation: CATSRDSPYEQYF.

The chain links TRBV29-1 to TRBJ1-3; a possible D gene is TRBD1 (5 bases). V shed 5 bases and J shed 1 base, with 12 bases lying between them. From germline, CDR1 is SQVTM and CDR2 ANQGSEA. The CDR3 extends over 14 amino acids. CDR3 coding DNA: TGCAGCGTTAGTCCTGGGGGTTCTGGAAACACCATATATTTT. Translating it yields CSVSPGGSGNTIYF.

This clone was observed a single time. The chain links TRBV30 to TRBJ1-5, with 8 bases matching TRBD1. This CDR3 is built from 13 residues. The J segment lost 4 bases and the V segment lost 2 bases, leaving 1 base of the junction unmatched. The germline V gene encodes CDR1 GTSNPN and CDR2 SVGIG (reference sequence). The CDR3, as DNA: TGTGCCTGGAGTCGGGACAGGAATCAGCCCCAGCATTTT. It specifies CAWSRDRNQPQHF.

This sequence joins TRBV14 and TRBJ2-7, with TRBD2 matching 7 bases. After removal of 1 base from V and 5 bases from J, the junction contained 5 bases not matched to a gene. CDR3 size: 14 residues. In germline, CDR1 is SGHDN, CDR2 FVKESK. The CDR3 coding sequence is TGTGCCAGCAGCCAAGGCCTAGCGGTAAACGAGCAGTACTTC. This gives the protein CASSQGLAVNEQYF.

The chain joins TRBV6-2 or TRBV6-3 to TRBJ2-6, with D unresolved. CDR1 is MNHEY, CDR2 SVGEGT, per germline. The CDR3 extends over 16 amino acids. V lost 3 bases, J lost 1 base, and 10 bases lay in between. The CDR3 region is CASSYPVTSGANVLTF. In DNA, the CDR3 is TGTGCCAGCAGTTATCCCGTGACTTCTGGGGCCAACGTCCTGACTTTC.

CDR3 loop: CASSYGTSDQETQYF. CDR3 DNA sequence: TGTGCCAGCAGTTACGGGACTAGCGATCAAGAGACCCAGTACTTC. V gene TRBV6-2 or TRBV6-3 combines with J gene TRBJ2-5, with TRBD2 identical over 10 bases. This CDR3 is 15 amino acids long. V was clipped by 2 bases and J by 2 bases; unmatched bases: 2. Germline V gives CDR1 MNHEY, CDR2 SVGEGT.

In its sample, this clone was seen once. The gene calls are TRBV27 and TRBJ2-1; no definite D call. Trimming left V 7 bases short and J 5 bases short, with 15 bases between. The CDR3 is 14 residues long. CDR1 MNHEY and CDR2 SMNVEV come from the germline V gene (reference sequence). The CDR3 sequence: CASTGPPTDNEQFF. The CDR3 bases are TGTGCCAGCACCGGCCCCCCAACGGACAATGAGCAGTTCTTC.

The chain joins TRBV6-2 or TRBV6-3 to TRBJ2-4; possibly TRBD2 for D (6 bases). The ends were cut back, 5 bases at V and 0 bases at J, with 14 bases in the middle. This CDR3 contains 16 residues. Looked up from germline, CDR1 is MNHEY and CDR2 is SVGEGT. CDR3 amino acids: CASSGPGLLAKNIQYF. For the CDR3, the DNA is TGTGCCAGCAGTGGACCGGGACTTCTAGCCAAAAACATTCAGTACTTC.

The chain employs TRBV27 and TRBJ2-1; unclear D gene. CDR1 MNHEY and CDR2 SMNVEV come from the germline V gene (reference sequence). V was clipped by 2 bases and J by 2 bases, with 7 bases between them. The length of the CDR3 is 14 residues. CDR3 sequence reads: CASSLRPTYNEQFF. CDR3 DNA: TGTGCCAGCAGTTTACGCCCGACCTACAATGAGCAGTTCTTC.

This clone is a singleton in its sample. J is TRBJ2-2 and V is TRBV19; unclear D gene. V lost 1 base and J 7 bases, leaving 10 bases between the germline ends. Germline V CDR1 and CDR2: LNHDA, SQIVND (reference sequence). The CDR3 is 14 amino acids. The chain's CDR3 is CASSIVTYGGELFF. Here the CDR3 DNA reads TGTGCCAGTAGTATAGTGACCTATGGCGGGGAGCTGTTTTTT.

The V call is TRBV7-2, the J call TRBJ2-7, with TRBD2 identical over 10 bases. The germline CDR1 and CDR2 sequences are SGHTA and FQGNSA. Trimming took 1 base from V and 4 from J; bases not matched to a gene: 7. CDR3 length equals 16 residues. The CDR3 here is CASSLGGLAPLYEQYF. The DNA for the CDR3 is TGTGCCAGCAGCTTAGGGGGACTAGCGCCGCTTTACGAGCAGTACTTC.

The chain combines TRBV30 with TRBJ2-7; D may be TRBD2 (5 bases). Per germline, CDR1 GTSNPN and CDR2 SVGIG (reference sequence). The CDR3 runs to 16 residues. The V end was cut by 0 bases, the J end by 3 bases, with 18 bases between. The CDR3 bases are TGTGCCTGGAGTGTACCGCGAGGAGTAGGACTCTACGAGCAGTACTTC. It encodes CAWSVPRGVGLYEQYF.

This rearrangement joins TRBV10-3 to TRBJ1-5; tentatively, D is TRBD1 (5 bases). V dropped 4 bases and J dropped 3 bases, with 16 bases sitting between them. CDR3 size: 16 residues. Germline V lookup: CDR1 ENHRY, CDR2 SYGVKD. The CDR3 loop is CAISGEGPRVNQPQHF. The CDR3 region has the DNA TGTGCCATCAGTGGGGAGGGGCCCAGGGTCAATCAGCCCCAGCATTTT.

This clone has only one observation. This chain uses TRBV10-3 with TRBJ2-1; 10 bases align to TRBD2. The CDR3 runs 17 residues. Losses at the gene ends were 4 bases for V and 8 bases for J; bases not matched to a gene: 14. Germline CDR1 reads ENHRY; CDR2 reads SYGVKD. In nucleotides, the CDR3 is TGTGCCATCAGTGCCCATAGCGGGGGGAAAGGGTGGGATGAGCAGTTCTTC. It yields the protein CAISAHSGGKGWDEQFF.

The gene calls are TRBV6-2 or TRBV6-3 and TRBJ2-7, with D perhaps assigned TRBD1 or TRBD2 (5 bases each). The CDR3 runs to 15 residues. The germline CDR1 and CDR2 sequences are MNHEY and SVGEGT. V was shortened by 4 bases and J by 2 bases, with 15 bases between the two germline ends. The CDR3 DNA reads TGTGCCAGCAGTTTCTTCCGGGACGCAACCTACGAGCAGTACTTC. Its translation is CASSFFRDATYEQYF.

The chain's CDR3 is CAWSVQAGPSSYEQYF. In nucleotides, the CDR3 is TGTGCCTGGAGTGTACAGGCAGGGCCTAGCTCCTACGAGCAGTACTTC. This chain joins TRBV30 and TRBJ2-7, with a possible D match to TRBD1 (5 bases). Trimming shortened V by 0 bases and J by 0 bases, and 15 bases separated the two germline ends. CDR1 GTSNPN and CDR2 SVGIG come from the germline V gene (reference sequence). The CDR3 totals 16 residues.

This chain uses TRBV18 with TRBJ2-7; D might be TRBD1 (5 bases). Trimming pared 2 bases from V and 4 bases from J, leaving 9 bases between. Germline V gives CDR1 KGHSH, CDR2 LQKENI. CDR3 length equals 13 residues. CDR3 residues: CASSPATGYEQYF. The CDR3, as DNA: TGTGCCAGCTCACCAGCCACAGGATACGAGCAGTACTTC.

The chain recombines TRBV29-1 with TRBJ1-1; D call uncertain. V was clipped by 4 bases and J by 4 bases, with 16 bases between them. The CDR3 spans 14 residues. Germline V CDR1 and CDR2: SQVTM, ANQGSEA. In DNA, the CDR3 is TGCAGCGTTGGAGTGGAAGGGTCAGGCACTGAAGCTTTCTTT. It codes for CSVGVEGSGTEAFF.

The rearrangement joins TRBV5-1 to TRBJ1-1; the match to TRBD1 covers 8 bases. This CDR3 is 13 amino acids long. In germline, CDR1 is SGHRS, CDR2 YFSETQ. V trimming: 2 bases; J trimming: 9 bases; junction bases outside the gene matches: 6. Written as DNA, the CDR3 is TGCGCCAGCAGCTTTGAGGACAGGGAAAAAGCTTTCTTT. It codes for CASSFEDREKAFF.

This clone is a singleton in its sample. The chain uses TRBV5-1 and TRBJ2-1; D is unclear. This CDR3 contains 13 residues. V lost 0 bases and J lost 5, with 6 bases in between. Germline V gene data show CDR1 as SGHRS and CDR2 as YFSETQ. The CDR3 DNA reads as TGCGCCAGCAGCTTGGGACCAAACAATGAGCAGTTCTTC. It encodes CASSLGPNNEQFF.

The chain joins TRBV7-2 to TRBJ1-2, with 7 bases fitting TRBD1. Germline assignment: CDR1 SGHTA and CDR2 FQGNSA. Trimming cost V 3 bases and J 7 bases; bases outside gene matches: 5. The length of the CDR3 is 13 residues. The DNA for the CDR3 is TGTGCCAGCAGCTTCGAGGGGGCGCTTGGCTACACCTTC. Its translation: CASSFEGALGYTF.

This sequence joins TRBV10-3 and TRBJ2-3; 9 nucleotides agree with TRBD2. CDR3 length: 18 residues. The J segment lost 4 bases and the V segment lost 1 base, leaving 12 bases of the junction unmatched. Germline CDR1 ENHRY, CDR2 SYGVKD. In DNA, the CDR3 is TGTGCCATCAGTGAGTGGGTTCTAGCGGGGTCTCTTGCAGATACGCAGTATTTT. Encoded protein: CAISEWVLAGSLADTQYF.

The rearrangement uses TRBV12-3 or TRBV12-4 and TRBJ1-4; D gene uncertain. CDR3 length equals 13 residues. V was shortened by 6 bases and J by 3 bases, with 8 bases between the two germline ends. The DNA for the CDR3 is TGTGCCAGCAGAGATATGGCTAATGAAAAACTGTTTTTT. Translating it yields CASRDMANEKLFF.

The chain recombines TRBV12-3 or TRBV12-4 with TRBJ1-1; D is perhaps TRBD1 (5 bases). The CDR3 extends over 10 amino acids. Between the trimmed V and J ends, which lost 7 bases and 5 bases, there was a span of 5 bases. CDR3 DNA: TGTGCCAGCAAGGGGACTGAAGCTTTCTTT. Translating it yields CASKGTEAFF.

This clone was seen only once. The sample contains more than one DNA sequence encoding this CDR3. V and J are TRBV6-5 and TRBJ1-1; D ambiguous. CDR1 MNHEY and CDR2 SVGAGI come from the germline V gene. Trimming cost V 6 bases and J 2 bases, with 7 bases left between them. The CDR3 sequence is 12 residues long. CDR3 residues: CASSRTNTEAFF. The CDR3 nucleotides are TGTGCCAGCAGCAGGACCAACACTGAAGCTTTCTTT.

The chain employs TRBV5-6 and TRBJ2-7, with no clear D. V was trimmed by 2 bases and J by 2 bases, leaving 8 bases between them. This CDR3 region has 13 residues. CDR1 SGHDT and CDR2 YYEEEE come from the germline V gene. This CDR3 is CASSFGQPYEQYF. CDR3 bases: TGTGCCAGCAGCTTTGGCCAGCCCTACGAGCAGTACTTC.

The chain links TRBV6-1 to TRBJ1-2; D is unresolved. V shed 0 bases and J shed 8 bases, with 10 bases lying between them. The CDR3 spans 13 residues. Germline-derived CDR1 and CDR2 are MNHNS and SASEGT. The CDR3 DNA reads TGTGCCAGCAGTGAAGCGAACAAAAGGGGCTACACCTTC. It encodes CASSEANKRGYTF.

This clone showed up just once. This sample also contains other DNA sequences that code for the same CDR3. This chain joins TRBV15 and TRBJ1-2; D may be TRBD1 (6 bases). Trimming shortened V by 2 bases and J by 4 bases, and 8 bases separated the two germline ends. Germline V CDR1 and CDR2: LNHNV, YYDKDF (reference sequence). This CDR3 spans 13 amino acids. The CDR3 loop is CATSRQGSYGYTF. The CDR3 DNA sequence: TGTGCCACCAGCAGACAGGGGTCCTATGGCTACACCTTC.